Listed here is a single T cell receptor beta chain. Its antigen is not identified. This sample is part of a study of identical twins. Study conclusions and caveats: Beta clonotypes that were abundant in cord blood contained fewer insertions, a pattern absent from memory repertoires.

This CDR3 is 16 amino acids long. Trimming took 0 bases from V and 2 from J; bases not matched to a gene: 4. CDR1 and CDR2 (germline): MGHRA, YSYEKL. TCRdb processed the 5' RACE reads anew with MiXCR; each CDR3 protein has one entry. This table holds 500,000 to 600,000 distinct CDR3 sequences, approximately 22% found once. This sample was shared with a second study, whose subject was T cells expressing NK-cell markers. From that report: A few of the donors also had these clonotypes leading their CD3+CD56-NKG2C+ fraction. HCMV specificity of the expanded NKG2C+ T cell clones stayed unclear.

Material for sequencing was CD4+ T cells sorted from blood. This clonotype was sampled from a young woman in good health. V is TRBV4-1 and J is TRBJ1-5, with TRBD1 matching 7 bases. The CDR3 bases are TGCGCCAGCAGCCAAGATTGGGGACAGCGCAATCAGCCCCAGCATTTT. Translating it yields CASSQDWGQRNQPQHF.